What follows describes a single TCR beta chain. The data derive from a study of blood T cell repertoires in COVID-19. Method: immunoSEQ multiplex PCR; TCRdb's copy keeps in-frame clones and lacks some. The repertoire holds around 64,000 clones, with 91% as singletons. V lost 4 bases and J lost 5; bases outside the gene matches: 5. CDR3 size: 14 residues. Germline assignment: CDR1 SGHNT and CDR2 YYREEE (reference sequence). The sample was peripheral blood. The rearrangement links TRBV5-4 to TRBJ2-3, with 9 bases matching TRBD1. The TCR sequence derives from a human donor in a cohort sampled during active COVID-19. CDR3 sequence: CASSLDRGRDTQYF. The CDR3 DNA follows: TGTGCCAGCAGCCTGGACAGGGGTCGAGATACGCAGTATTTT.